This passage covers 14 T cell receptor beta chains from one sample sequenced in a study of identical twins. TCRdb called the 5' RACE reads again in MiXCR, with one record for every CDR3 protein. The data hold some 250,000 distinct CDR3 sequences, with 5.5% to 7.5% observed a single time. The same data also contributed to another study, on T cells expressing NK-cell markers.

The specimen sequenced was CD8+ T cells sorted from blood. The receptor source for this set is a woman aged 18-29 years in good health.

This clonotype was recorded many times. The CDR3 is CASSEQPSTDTQYF. DNA of the CDR3: TGTGCCAGCAGTGAACAGCCGAGCACAGATACGCAGTATTTT. The gene calls are TRBV2 and TRBJ2-3; D ambiguous. CDR3 size: 14 residues. V lost 2 bases and J lost 0, with 6 bases in between. The germline V gene has CDR1 SNHLY and CDR2 FYNNEI.

The CDR3 loop reads CASSGGLEASRETQYF. The CDR3 region has the DNA TGTGCCAGCAGCGGAGGGCTAGAAGCCTCCAGGGAGACCCAGTACTTC. This chain connects TRBV7-6 to TRBJ2-5; D may be TRBD2 (6 bases). The germline V gene has CDR1 SGHVS and CDR2 FNYEAQ. This CDR3 has 16 residues. V was clipped by 5 bases and J by 5 bases, with 21 bases between them.

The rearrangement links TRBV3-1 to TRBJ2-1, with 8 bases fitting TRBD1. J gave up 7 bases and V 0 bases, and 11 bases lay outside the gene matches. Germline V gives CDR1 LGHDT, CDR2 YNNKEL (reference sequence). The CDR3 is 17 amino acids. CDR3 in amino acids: CASSQEGDGQGKNEQFF. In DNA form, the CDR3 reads TGTGCCAGCAGCCAAGAAGGCGATGGACAGGGCAAAAATGAGCAGTTCTTC.

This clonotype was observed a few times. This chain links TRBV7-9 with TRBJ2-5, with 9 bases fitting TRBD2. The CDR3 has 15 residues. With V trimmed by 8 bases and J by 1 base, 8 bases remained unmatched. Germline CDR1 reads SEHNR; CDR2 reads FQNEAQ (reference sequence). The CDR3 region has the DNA TGTGCCAGCCGTACGCGGGAGGGCCGCCAAGAGACCCAGTACTTC. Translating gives CASRTREGRQETQYF. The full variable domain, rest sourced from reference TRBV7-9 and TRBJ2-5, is DTGVSQNPRHKITKRGQNVTFRCDPISEHNRLYWYRQTLGQGPEFLTYFQNEAQLEKSRLLSDRFSAERPKGSFSTLEIQRTEQGDSAMYLCASRTREGRQETQYFGPGTRLLVL.

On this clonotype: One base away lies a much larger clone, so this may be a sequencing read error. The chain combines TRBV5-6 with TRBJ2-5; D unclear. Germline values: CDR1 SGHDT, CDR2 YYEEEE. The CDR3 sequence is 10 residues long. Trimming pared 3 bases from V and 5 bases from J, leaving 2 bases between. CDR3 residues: CASSWETQYF. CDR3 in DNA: TGTGCCAGCAGCTGGGAGACCCAGTACTTC.

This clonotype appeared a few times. This CDR3 is CASSSAGSTYEQYF. CDR3 coding DNA: TGTGCCAGCAGTTCGGCCGGGAGTACCTACGAGCAGTACTTC. The chain links TRBV27 to TRBJ2-7; perhaps TRBD2 as D (6 bases). Trimming removed 4 bases from V and 2 bases from J, with 12 bases in between. Germline CDR1 MNHEY, CDR2 SMNVEV (reference sequence). The CDR3 is made up of 14 amino acids.

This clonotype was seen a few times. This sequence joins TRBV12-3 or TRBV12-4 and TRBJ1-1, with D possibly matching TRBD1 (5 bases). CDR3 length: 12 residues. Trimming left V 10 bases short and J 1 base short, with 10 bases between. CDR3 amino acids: CATLRGNTEAFF. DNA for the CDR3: TGTGCCACCCTGAGGGGGAACACTGAAGCTTTCTTT.

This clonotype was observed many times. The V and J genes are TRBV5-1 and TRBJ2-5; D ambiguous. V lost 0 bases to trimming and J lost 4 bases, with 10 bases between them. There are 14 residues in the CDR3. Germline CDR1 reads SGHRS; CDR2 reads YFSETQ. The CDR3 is CASSLENIGETQYF. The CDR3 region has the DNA TGCGCCAGCAGCTTGGAGAACATCGGAGAGACCCAGTACTTC.

The CDR3, as DNA: TGTGCCAGCAGCTCTTCCATCCTCGGGTACGAGCAGTACTTC. It specifies CASSSSILGYEQYF. V gene TRBV7-9 combines with J gene TRBJ2-7; D not resolved. The CDR3 extends over 14 amino acids. V lost 4 bases, J lost 4 bases, and 14 bases lay in between. Per germline, CDR1 SEHNR and CDR2 FQNEAQ (reference sequence).

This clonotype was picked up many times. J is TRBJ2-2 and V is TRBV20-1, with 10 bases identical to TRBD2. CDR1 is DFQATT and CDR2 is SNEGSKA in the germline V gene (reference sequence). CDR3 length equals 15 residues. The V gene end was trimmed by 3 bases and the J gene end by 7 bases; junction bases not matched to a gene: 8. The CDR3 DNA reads TGCAGTGCTAGGGGGGGACTAGCGACGGGCGGGGAGCTGTTTTTT. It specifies CSARGGLATGGELFF.

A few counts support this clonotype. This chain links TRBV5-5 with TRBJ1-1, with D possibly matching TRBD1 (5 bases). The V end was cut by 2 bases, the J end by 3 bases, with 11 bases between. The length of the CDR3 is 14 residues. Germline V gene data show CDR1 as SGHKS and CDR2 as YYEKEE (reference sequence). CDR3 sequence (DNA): TGTGCCAGCAGCTTCCGGGGGACGTACACTGAAGCTTTCTTT. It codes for CASSFRGTYTEAFF.

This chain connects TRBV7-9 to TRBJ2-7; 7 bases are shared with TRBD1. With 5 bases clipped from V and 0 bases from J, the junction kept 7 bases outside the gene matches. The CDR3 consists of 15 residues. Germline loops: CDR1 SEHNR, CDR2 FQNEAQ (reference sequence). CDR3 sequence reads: CASSPRQGHSYEQYF. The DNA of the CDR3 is TGTGCCAGCAGCCCCCGACAGGGCCACTCCTACGAGCAGTACTTC.

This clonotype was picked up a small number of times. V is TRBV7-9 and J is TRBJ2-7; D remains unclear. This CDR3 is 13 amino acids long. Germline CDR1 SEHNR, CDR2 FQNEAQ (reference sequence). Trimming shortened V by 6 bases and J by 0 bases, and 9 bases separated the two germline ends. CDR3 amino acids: CASSEESSYEQYF. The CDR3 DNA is TGTGCCAGCAGTGAGGAGAGCTCCTACGAGCAGTACTTC.

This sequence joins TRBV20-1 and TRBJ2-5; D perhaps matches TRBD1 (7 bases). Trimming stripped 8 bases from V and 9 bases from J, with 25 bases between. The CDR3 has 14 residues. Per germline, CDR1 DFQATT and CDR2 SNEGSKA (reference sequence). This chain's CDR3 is CSKIKDRDGGAQYF. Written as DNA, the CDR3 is TGCAGTAAAATAAAAGACAGGGATGGAGGGGCCCAGTACTTC.